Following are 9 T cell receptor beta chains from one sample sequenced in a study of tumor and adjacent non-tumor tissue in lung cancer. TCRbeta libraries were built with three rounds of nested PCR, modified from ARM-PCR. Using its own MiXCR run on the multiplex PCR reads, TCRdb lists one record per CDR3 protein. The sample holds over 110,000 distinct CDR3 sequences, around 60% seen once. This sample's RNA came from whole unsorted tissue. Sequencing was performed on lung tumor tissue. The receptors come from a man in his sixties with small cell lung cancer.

CDR3 nucleotides: TGTGCCAGCATCCCAGAGGGCGGGGGAAGCTCCTACAATGAGCAGTTCTTC. Amino acid sequence: CASIPEGGGSSYNEQFF. The rearrangement uses TRBV11-2 and TRBJ2-1; TRBD2 matches 7 bases. The V and J ends lost 7 bases and 0 bases, in that order; junction bases with no gene match: 12. The CDR3 contains 17 residues. Germline V gene lookup returns CDR1 SGHAT and CDR2 FQNNGV.

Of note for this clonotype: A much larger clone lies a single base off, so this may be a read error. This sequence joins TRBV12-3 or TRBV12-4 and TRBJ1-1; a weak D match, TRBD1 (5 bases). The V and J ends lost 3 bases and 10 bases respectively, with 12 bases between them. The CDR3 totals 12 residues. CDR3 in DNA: TGTGCCAGCAGTTTGGTCGGGGGGACAGCTTTCTTT. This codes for CASSLVGGTAFF.

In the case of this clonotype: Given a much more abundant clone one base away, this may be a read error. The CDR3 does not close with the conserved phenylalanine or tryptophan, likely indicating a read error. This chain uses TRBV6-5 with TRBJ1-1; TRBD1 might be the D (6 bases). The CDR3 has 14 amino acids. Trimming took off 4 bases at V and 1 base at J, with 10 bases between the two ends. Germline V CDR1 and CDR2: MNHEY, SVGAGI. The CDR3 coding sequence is TGTGCCAGCAGTTGGGGGGGCGGGAACACTGAAGCTTTCATT. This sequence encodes CASSWGGGNTEAFI.

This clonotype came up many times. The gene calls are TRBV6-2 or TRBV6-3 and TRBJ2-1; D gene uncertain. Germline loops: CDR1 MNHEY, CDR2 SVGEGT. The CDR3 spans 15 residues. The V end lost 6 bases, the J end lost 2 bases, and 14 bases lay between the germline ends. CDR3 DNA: TGTGCCAGCAGAGGAAAGCAAGGTACCTACAATGAGCAGTTCTTC. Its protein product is CASRGKQGTYNEQFF.

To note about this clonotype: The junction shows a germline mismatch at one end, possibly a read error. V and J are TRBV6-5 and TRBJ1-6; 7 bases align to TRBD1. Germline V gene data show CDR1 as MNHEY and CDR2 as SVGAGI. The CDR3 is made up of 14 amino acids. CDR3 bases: TGTGCCACCGCGAAGGGGGCAAGACTGTCACCCCTCCGCTTT. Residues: CATAKGARLSPLRF.

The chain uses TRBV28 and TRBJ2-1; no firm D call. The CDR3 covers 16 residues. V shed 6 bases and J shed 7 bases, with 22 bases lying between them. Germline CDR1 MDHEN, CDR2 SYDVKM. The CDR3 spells CASRPSSANARNEQFF. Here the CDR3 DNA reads TGTGCCAGCAGGCCGAGCAGCGCCAACGCGAGGAATGAGCAGTTCTTC.

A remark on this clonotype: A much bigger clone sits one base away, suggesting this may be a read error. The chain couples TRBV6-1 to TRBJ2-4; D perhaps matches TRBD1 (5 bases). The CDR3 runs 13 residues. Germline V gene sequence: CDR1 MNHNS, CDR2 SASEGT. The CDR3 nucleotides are TGTGCCAGCAGTGTAAGGCAGGGAAACACTCAGTACTTC. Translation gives CASSVRQGNTQYF.

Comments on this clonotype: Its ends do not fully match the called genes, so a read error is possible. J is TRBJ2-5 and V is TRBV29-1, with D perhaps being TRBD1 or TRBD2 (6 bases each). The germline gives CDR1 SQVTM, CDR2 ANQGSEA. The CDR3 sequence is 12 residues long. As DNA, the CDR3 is TGCAGCGTTCAGGGGACTCAAGAGACCAAGTACTTC. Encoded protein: CSVQGTQETKYF.

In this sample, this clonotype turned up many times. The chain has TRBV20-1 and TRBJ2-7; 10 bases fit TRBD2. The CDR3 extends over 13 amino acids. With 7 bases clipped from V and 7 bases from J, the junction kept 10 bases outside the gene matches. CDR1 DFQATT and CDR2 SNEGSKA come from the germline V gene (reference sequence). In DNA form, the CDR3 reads TGCAGTGTCCCCGCTAGCGGGAGTTTTGAGCAGTACTTC. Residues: CSVPASGSFEQYF.